This TCR beta chain was recovered during a study of cytomegalovirus exposure and HLA in healthy donors. Study findings and constraints: Associated with cytomegalovirus, according to the listing, were 150 to 200 TCR beta chains. Productive status was seen about 90% or about 30% of the time for most TCR beta V segments in an earlier analysis.

CDR1 SGHRS and CDR2 YFSETQ come from the germline V gene. Germline trimming cut 4 bases from V and 3 bases from J; bases unmatched to any gene: 10. The CDR3 loop spans 17 amino acids. The PCR contained 60 Vbeta and 13 Jbeta primers. Produced via immunoSEQ multiplex PCR; TCRdb's table is partial and in-frame only. The top ten hold around 3.7% of the sample, which has about 130,000 clones, 77% seen once. In regard to this clone: Its antigen remains unknown.

The sequenced sample was PBMCs. The chain is built from TRBV5-1 and TRBJ1-5; 10 nucleotides agree with TRBD1. The receptor comes from a male donor in good health and CMV-seronegative. This CDR3 is CASSLRQGASPNQPQHF. Written as DNA, the CDR3 is TGCGCCAGCAGCCTCCGACAGGGGGCGTCTCCCAATCAGCCCCAGCATTTT.